The rows below give T cell receptor beta chains drawn from one sample of a study of OX40 agonist ivuxolimab in advanced cancers. Data came from immunoSEQ multiplex PCR; TCRdb stores just in-frame clones and leaves some out. The sample lists about 80,000 clones, roughly 87% occurring once. Sequenced material: CD4+ or CD8+ T cells sorted from blood, taken in a trial of the OX40 agonist ivuxolimab. The source of these receptors is an adult with an advanced solid tumor such as melanoma, head and neck, liver or kidney cancer. Each CDR3 is given with its conserved first and last residue. A D gene is named only where the DNA matches it firmly. Part of the rows lack a size; the others show once, few, many or a class for expanded clones.

clone_size j_call d_call v_call cdr3_aa cdr3_nt
. TRBJ1-3 . TRBV28 CASSFWTVSGNTIYF TGTGCCAGCAGTTTTTGGACAGTCTCTGGAAACACCATATATTTT
. TRBJ1-3 . TRBV19 CASSSAGLPTSGNTIYF TGTGCCAGTAGTTCAGCAGGGCTCCCAACTTCTGGAAACACCATATATTTT
. TRBJ1-2 TRBD1 TRBV11-2 CASRRYGTEGNYGYTF TGTGCCAGCAGGCGATACGGGACAGAGGGAAACTATGGCTACACCTTC
. TRBJ1-1 TRBD1 TRBV2 CASSGATGVEAFF TGTGCCAGCAGTGGGGCCACAGGGGTTGAAGCTTTCTTT
. TRBJ1-5 TRBD1 TRBV18 CASSPRTGYNQPQHF TGTGCCAGCTCACCGAGGACAGGCTACAATCAGCCCCAGCATTTT
. TRBJ2-1 . TRBV5-1 CASSAEAGVVDEQFF TGCGCCAGCAGCGCCGAGGCAGGGGTTGTCGATGAGCAGTTCTTC
. TRBJ1-2 . TRBV5-6 CASSPPGRLEHGYTF TGTGCCAGCAGCCCACCCGGGAGGCTGGAGCATGGCTACACCTTC
. TRBJ2-7 TRBD2 TRBV14 CASSRGRGTYEQYF TGTGCCAGCAGCCGCGGGAGGGGGACCTACGAGCAGTACTTC
. TRBJ1-4 . TRBV6-1 CASSEIRLWEKLFF TGTGCCAGCAGTGAAATCCGTTTATGGGAAAAACTGTTTTTT
. TRBJ1-1 . TRBV18 CASSPEAGMNTEAFF TGTGCCAGCTCACCAGAGGCGGGTATGAACACTGAAGCTTTCTTT
few TRBJ1-1 . TRBV5-5 CASSLKSGGTEAFF TGTGCCAGCAGCCTCAAATCGGGTGGCACTGAAGCTTTCTTT
. TRBJ2-4 . TRBV7-9 CASSSEGKNIQYF TGTGCCAGCAGCTCAGAAGGCAAAAACATTCAGTACTTC
few TRBJ2-2 TRBD2 TRBV29-1 CSVRMGTSGGGLFF TGCAGCGTGAGGATGGGGACTAGCGGGGGGGGGCTGTTTTTT
. TRBJ1-3 . TRBV7-2 CASRGGGNTIYF TGTGCCAGCAGGGGGGGTGGAAACACCATATATTTT
. TRBJ2-1 TRBD1 TRBV7-2 CASSLQGAEKEEQFF TGTGCCAGCAGCTTACAGGGGGCGGAAAAGGAGGAGCAGTTCTTC
. TRBJ2-4 . TRBV28 CASSLRSGVNIQYF TGTGCCAGCAGTTTACGGTCAGGGGTTAACATTCAGTACTTC